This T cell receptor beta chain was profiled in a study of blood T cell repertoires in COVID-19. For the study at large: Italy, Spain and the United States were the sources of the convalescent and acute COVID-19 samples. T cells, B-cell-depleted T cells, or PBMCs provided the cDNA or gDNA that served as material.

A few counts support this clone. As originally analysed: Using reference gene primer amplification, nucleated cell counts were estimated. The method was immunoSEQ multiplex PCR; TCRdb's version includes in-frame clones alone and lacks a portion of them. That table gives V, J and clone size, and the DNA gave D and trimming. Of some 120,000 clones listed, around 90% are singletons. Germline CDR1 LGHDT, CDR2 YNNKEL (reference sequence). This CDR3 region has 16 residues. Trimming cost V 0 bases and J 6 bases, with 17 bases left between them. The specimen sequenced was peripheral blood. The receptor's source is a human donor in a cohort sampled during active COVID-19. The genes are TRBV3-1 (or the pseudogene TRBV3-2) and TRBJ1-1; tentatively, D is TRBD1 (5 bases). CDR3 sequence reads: CASSQEVAGRLPEAFF. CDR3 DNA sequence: TGTGCCAGCAGCCAAGAGGTTGCAGGGCGGTTGCCTGAAGCTTTCTTT.